The source of this T cell receptor beta chain is a study of a mutant IDH1 vaccine in newly diagnosed glioma. This sample's time point: week 35, safety follow-up. Vaccination comprised doses that each held 300 ug of mutant IDH1 20-mer peptide, plus topical imiquimod. The vaccination schedule gave patients eight doses in weeks 1, 3, 5, 7, 11, 15, 19 and 23. Every donor had a new WHO grade 3 or 4 astrocytoma that was IDH1-mutant, with loss of nuclear ATRX. For this clone: Its target is not known.

Libraries were prepared by immunoSEQ multiplex PCR; TCRdb keeps only in-frame clonotypes and omits some of them. The repertoire includes 35,000 to 55,000 clones, 81% of them detected once, and 4.7% sits in the top ten. Germline V gene sequence: CDR1 SGHDN, CDR2 FVKESK. After removal of 1 base from V and 5 bases from J, the junction contained 3 bases not matched to a gene. The CDR3 length is 15 residues. This chain links TRBV14 with TRBJ2-5; 11 bases fit TRBD2. Sequenced here: PBMCs, sampled from a glioma patient whose treatment included an IDH1 peptide vaccine. This sequence was found in a woman aged 40 to 50 with glioma. Some clones in this sample may be carry-over from other donors' samples. Written as DNA, the CDR3 is TGTGCCAGCAGCCAAGGACTAGCGGGGACGGAGACCCAGTACTTC. Its translation: CASSQGLAGTETQYF. Using reference TRBV14 and TRBJ2-5 for the parts outside the CDR3, the full variable domain is EAGVTQFPSHSVIEKGQTVTLRCDPISGHDNLYWYRRVMGKEIKFLLHFVKESKQDESGMPNNRFLAERTGGTYSTLKVQPAELEDSGVYFCASSQGLAGTETQYFGPGTRLLVL.